The TCR beta chain under discussion was sequenced for a study of T cell responses to AZD1222 COVID-19 vaccine. Study-level findings and limits: Females outnumbered males among donors, who were mostly white British; clonal diversity was possibly underestimated. Two doses of AZD1222 preceded a rise in Spike-specific TCR breadth and depth.

Of note for this clone: Its matching antigen is unknown.

The CDR3 is made up of 17 amino acids. V shed 5 bases, J shed 4 bases, and the junction held 10 bases outside the gene matches. Germline V CDR1 and CDR2: SGHAT, FQNNGV. Some clones are missing from TCRdb's copy, which holds only in-frame ones; the method was immunoSEQ multiplex PCR. The sample has 120,000 to 150,000 clones, approximately 90% seen once. The sequence came from an adult who received the AZD1222 COVID-19 vaccine. Specimen: peripheral blood, collected 28 days after the second AZD1222 dose. The chain links TRBV11-2 to TRBJ2-3, with 12 bases identical to TRBD2. The CDR3 bases are TGTGCCAGCAGCACATCTCGGACTAGCGGGAAGTCAGATACGCAGTATTTT. It is translated as CASSTSRTSGKSDTQYF. Complete variable domain (other parts from reference TRBV11-2 and TRBJ2-3): EAGVAQSPRYKIIEKRQSVAFWCNPISGHATLYWYQQILGQGPKLLIQFQNNGVVDDSQLPKDRFSAERLKGVDSTLKIQPAKLEDSAVYLCASSTSRTSGKSDTQYFGPGTRLTVL.